The entry below describes one TCR beta chain. No antigen is known for it. V shed 6 bases, J shed 9 bases, and the junction held 5 bases outside the gene matches. The CDR3 consists of 13 residues. Per germline, CDR1 KGHSH and CDR2 LQKENI. These data originate in a study of OX40 agonist ivuxolimab in advanced cancers. About the study: The study gave patients intravenous ivuxolimab at 0.01 to 10 mg/kg every 2 weeks. Eligibility admitted prior anti-PD-1, anti-PD-L1 or anti-CTLA-4 therapy; 35% to 40% had some.

General study points: Partial responders at 0.1-3.0 mg/kg had among the lowest clonal expansion.

The protocol was immunoSEQ multiplex PCR, while the TCRdb copy is restricted to in-frame clones and leaves out a portion. The sample includes about 17,000 clones, 75% to 85% of them seen just once. The sample here was CD4+ or CD8+ T cells sorted from blood, taken in a trial of the OX40 agonist ivuxolimab. The sequence was obtained from an adult with an advanced solid tumor such as melanoma, head and neck, liver or kidney cancer. The chain couples TRBV18 to TRBJ1-6; 7 bases are a match to TRBD1. The CDR3 coding sequence is TGTGCCAGCTCGTATACAGGGGCTTCACCCCTCCACTTT. It translates to CASSYTGASPLHF.